This T cell receptor (gamma chain) came from a study of in vitro expanded adult blood gammadelta T cells (dated by TCRdb to 2018 to 2021). Some background on the complete study: Sort purity ranged from less than 95% to 100% Vgamma9Vdelta2 cells among T cells. The study compared the TCR repertoire of Vgamma9Vdelta2 T cells expanded in vitro with a mistletoe-extract drug against those expanded with HMBPP or zoledronate. For every donor, cells were stimulated separately with HMBPP, zoledronate or AbnobaViscum P, and the TRG and TRD CDR3 repertoires from each condition were sequenced. Three subjects were included in the TCR repertoire analysis. Results and caveats for the whole study, not just this receptor: All repertoires came from in vitro expanded cultures of cells from healthy donors, not from patients treated with mistletoe. AbnobaViscum P-expanded Vgamma9Vdelta2 repertoires showed CDR3 length, diversity and J usage similar to HMBPP- and zoledronate-expanded repertoires, suggesting a polyclonal response. Top TRGV9 CDR3 clonotypes were largely public, being shared across donors and across all three stimulation conditions. The TRDV2 repertoire shared between treatments was private to each donor, and multidimensional scaling grouped TRD repertoires by subject rather than by stimulant.

Trimming removed 2 bases from V and 4 bases from J; the gene matches leave 8 bases unexplained. The CDR3 measures 14 amino acids from cysteine to phenylalanine. The retained sequence is limited to the CDR3, 42 bases, with the frame set at the first base. As encoded in the germline V gene (reference sequence), CDR1 is GITISATS while CDR2 is ISYDGTV. Libraries were built with 5' RACE. RNA was extracted from around 10,000 sorted cells per sample using the RNeasy Micro Kit. To build the libraries, template-switch reverse transcription was performed and then the CDR3gamma and CDR3delta regions were amplified by PCR. The amplicons were sequenced on an Illumina MiSeq with the V2 300 kit, which gave 150 bp paired-end reads. As for the original processing: Read quality was checked with FastQC version 0.11.8. Using MiXCR version 3.0.3, reads were aligned to GenBank TRG or TRD reference genes to build the CDR3 sequences. Default MiXCR parameters were applied, except that 3 rather than 5 consecutive nucleotides were used for TRDD assembly. VDJtools version 1.2.1 with default settings was used for repertoire analyses, including normalized Shannon-Wiener diversity, clonotype tracking and multidimensional scaling. CDR3 sequences that were out-of-frame or contained stop codons were left out of the analysis. TCRdb reran clone calling on the public reads with CATT; rows sharing one DNA sequence were then combined. TCRdb's processing, not the authors', yielded these V and J calls. Across this sample there are 450 to 600 gamma-chain clones, with around 15% seen only once. The ten largest clonotypes hold 28% of the sample.

What this sample's treatment or condition label stands for: aminobisphosphonate causing endogenous IPP accumulation, 0.8 to 1 uM. Live CD3+ TCRgammadelta+ Vgamma9+ Vdelta2+ T cells were FACS-sorted on a FACS Aria III after expansion. PBMC were exposed to approximately 1 uM zoledronate for one day and then washed three times before expansion. Expansion of the cultures lasted 14 days, and IL-2 was replenished every 3 to 4 days. After the one-day stimulant pulse, cells were washed three times and then cultured in medium containing approximately 100 U/mL IL-2. Before culture, peripheral blood mononuclear cells were isolated by Lymphoprep gradient centrifugation and were cryopreserved in liquid nitrogen. This clone is characterized as large (0.1 to 1%). The clone's antigen remains unknown. One base away there is no much larger clone; base qualities are not given.

Recombination connected TRGV9 to TRGJ1 or TRGJ2. Since TCRdb gives no J gene, matching the DNA to germline was used here to assign it. This TCR derives from an adult in good health. The material sequenced was gamma-delta T cells from peripheral blood expanded in culture, taken from an in vitro culture stimulated with zoledronate. The encoded CDR3 is CALWEARRYYKKLF. The nucleotides read TGTGCCTTGTGGGAGGCGAGAAGGTATTATAAGAAACTCTTT.